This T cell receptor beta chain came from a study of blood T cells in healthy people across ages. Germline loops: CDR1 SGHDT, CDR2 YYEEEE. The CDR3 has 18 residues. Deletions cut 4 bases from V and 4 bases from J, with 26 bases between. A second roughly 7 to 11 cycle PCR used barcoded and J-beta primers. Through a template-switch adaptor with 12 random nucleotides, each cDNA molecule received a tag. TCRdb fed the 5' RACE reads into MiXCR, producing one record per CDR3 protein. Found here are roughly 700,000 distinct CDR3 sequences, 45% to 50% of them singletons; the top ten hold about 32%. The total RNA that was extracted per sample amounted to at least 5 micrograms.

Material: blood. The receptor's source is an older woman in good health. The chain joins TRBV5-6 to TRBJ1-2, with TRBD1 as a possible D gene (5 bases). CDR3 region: CASSRFGPGRGIRYGYTF. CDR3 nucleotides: TGTGCCAGCAGCCGATTCGGCCCGGGACGGGGAATCCGCTATGGCTACACCTTC.